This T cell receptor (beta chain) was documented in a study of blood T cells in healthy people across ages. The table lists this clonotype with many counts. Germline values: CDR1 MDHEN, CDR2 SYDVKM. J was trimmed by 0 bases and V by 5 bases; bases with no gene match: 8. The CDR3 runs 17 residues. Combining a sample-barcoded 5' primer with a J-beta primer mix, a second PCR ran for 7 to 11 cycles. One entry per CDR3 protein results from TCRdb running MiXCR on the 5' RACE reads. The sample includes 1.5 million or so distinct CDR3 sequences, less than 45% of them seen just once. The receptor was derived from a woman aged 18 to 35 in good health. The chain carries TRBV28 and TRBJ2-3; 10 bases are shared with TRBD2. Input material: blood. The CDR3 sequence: CASSIRLAGLSTDTQYF. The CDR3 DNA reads TGTGCCAGCAGTATCAGACTAGCGGGCCTGAGCACAGATACGCAGTATTTT.